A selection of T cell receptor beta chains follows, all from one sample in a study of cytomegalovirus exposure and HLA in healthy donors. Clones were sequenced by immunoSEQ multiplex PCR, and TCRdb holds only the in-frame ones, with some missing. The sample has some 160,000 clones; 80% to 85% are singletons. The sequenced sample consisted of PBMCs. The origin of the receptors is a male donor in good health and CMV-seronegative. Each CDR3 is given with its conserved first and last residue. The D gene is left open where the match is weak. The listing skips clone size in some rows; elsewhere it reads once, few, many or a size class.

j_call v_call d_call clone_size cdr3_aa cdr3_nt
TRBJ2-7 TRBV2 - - CASSEIVAGTRGSEQYF TGTGCCAGCAGTGAAATTGTGGCGGGGACCCGGGGGTCCGAGCAGTACTTC
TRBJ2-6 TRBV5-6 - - CASSWGTRNSGANVLTF TGTGCCAGCAGCTGGGGGACTCGTAACTCTGGGGCCAACGTCCTGACTTTC
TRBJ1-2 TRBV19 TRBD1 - CASNPGGQGFGYTF TGTGCCAGTAACCCGGGAGGACAGGGATTCGGCTACACCTTC
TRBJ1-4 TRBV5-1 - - CASSLESLATNEKLFF TGCGCCAGCAGCTTGGAGAGTCTTGCAACTAATGAAAAACTGTTTTTT
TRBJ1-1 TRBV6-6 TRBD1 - CASTLTGSNTEAFF TGTGCCAGCACTTTGACAGGGTCGAACACTGAAGCTTTCTTT
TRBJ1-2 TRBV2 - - CASSYSGQGFGYGYTF TGTGCCAGCAGTTACTCCGGCCAGGGCTTTGGCTATGGCTACACCTTC
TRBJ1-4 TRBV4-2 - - CASSQERESLGEKLFF TGTGCCAGCAGCCAAGAACGGGAGAGTTTGGGAGAAAAACTGTTTTTT
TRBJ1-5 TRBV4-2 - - CASSQEGVQPQHF TGTGCCAGCAGCCAAGAAGGGGTGCAGCCCCAGCATTTT
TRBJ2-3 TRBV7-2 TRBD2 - CASSFEGTRPTDTQYF TGTGCCAGCAGCTTCGAGGGGACTAGGCCTACAGATACGCAGTATTTT
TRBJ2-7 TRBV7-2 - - CASSLFPGSGRSSYEQYF TGTGCCAGCAGCTTATTTCCGGGCAGCGGGCGGAGCTCCTACGAGCAGTACTTC
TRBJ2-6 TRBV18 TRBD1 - CASSRWTGSKRGANVLTF TGTGCCAGCTCACGGTGGACAGGGTCCAAACGTGGGGCCAACGTCCTGACTTTC
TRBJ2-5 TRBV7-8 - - CASSLGGQETQYF TGTGCCAGCAGCTTAGGCGGGCAAGAGACCCAGTACTTC
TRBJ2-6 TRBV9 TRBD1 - CASGARGLSGANVLTF TGTGCCAGCGGGGCTAGGGGGCTCTCTGGGGCCAACGTCCTGACTTTC
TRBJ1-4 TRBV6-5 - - CASSYGAKVIGEKLFF TGTGCCAGCAGTTACGGGGCCAAGGTAATTGGGGAAAAACTGTTTTTT
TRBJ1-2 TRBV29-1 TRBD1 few CSVAKKTIPRGRDDGYTF TGCAGCGTTGCGAAAAAAACGATACCAAGGGGGCGAGACGATGGCTACACCTTC
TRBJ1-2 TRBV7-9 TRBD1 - CASSDGTGLLGYTF TGTGCCAGCAGCGACGGGACAGGGCTCCTTGGCTACACCTTC
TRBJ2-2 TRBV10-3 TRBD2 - CAISDTSENTGELFF TGTGCCATCAGTGATACTAGCGAGAACACCGGGGAGCTGTTTTTT
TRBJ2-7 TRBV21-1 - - CASSNYEGAGPYEQYF TGTGCCAGCAGCAATTACGAGGGGGCAGGCCCCTACGAGCAGTACTTC
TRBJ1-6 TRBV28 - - CASSLPQAYYNSPLHF TGTGCCAGCAGTTTACCCCAGGCCTATTATAATTCACCCCTCCACTTT
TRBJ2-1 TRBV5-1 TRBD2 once CASSPGMAGGFRGNEQFF TGCGCCAGCAGCCCCGGGATGGCGGGGGGCTTCCGGGGGAATGAGCAGTTCTTC
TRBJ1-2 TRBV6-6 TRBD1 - CAHTGARFSGYTF TGTGCCCATACAGGGGCGCGGTTCTCTGGCTACACCTTC